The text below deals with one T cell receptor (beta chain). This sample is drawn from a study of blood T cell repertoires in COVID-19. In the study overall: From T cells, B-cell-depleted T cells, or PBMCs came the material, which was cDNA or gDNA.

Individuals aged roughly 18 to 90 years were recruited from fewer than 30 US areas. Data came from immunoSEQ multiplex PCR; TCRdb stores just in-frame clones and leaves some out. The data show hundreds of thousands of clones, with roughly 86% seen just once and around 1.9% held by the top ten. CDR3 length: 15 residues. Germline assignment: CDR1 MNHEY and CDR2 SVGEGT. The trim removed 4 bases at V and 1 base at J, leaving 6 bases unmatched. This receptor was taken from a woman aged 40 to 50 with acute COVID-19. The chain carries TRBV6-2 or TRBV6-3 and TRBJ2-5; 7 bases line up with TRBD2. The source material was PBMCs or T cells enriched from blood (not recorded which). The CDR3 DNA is TGTGCCAGCAGTTCCGGGGGGTCGAGCCAAGAGACCCAGTACTTC. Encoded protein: CASSSGGSSQETQYF.